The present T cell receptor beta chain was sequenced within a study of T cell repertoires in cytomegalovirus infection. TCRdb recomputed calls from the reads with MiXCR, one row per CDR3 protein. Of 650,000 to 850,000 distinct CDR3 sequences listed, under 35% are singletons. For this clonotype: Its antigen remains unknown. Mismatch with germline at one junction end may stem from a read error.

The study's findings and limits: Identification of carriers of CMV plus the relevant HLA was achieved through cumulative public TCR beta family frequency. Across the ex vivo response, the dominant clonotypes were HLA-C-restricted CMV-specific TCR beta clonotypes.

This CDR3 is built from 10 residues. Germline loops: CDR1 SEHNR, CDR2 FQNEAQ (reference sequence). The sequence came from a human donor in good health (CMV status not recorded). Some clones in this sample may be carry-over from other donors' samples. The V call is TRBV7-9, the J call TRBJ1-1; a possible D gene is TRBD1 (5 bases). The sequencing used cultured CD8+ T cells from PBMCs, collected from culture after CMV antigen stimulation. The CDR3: CVSGGNSAFF. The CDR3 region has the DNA TGTGTCAGCGGGGGGAATTCGGCTTTCTTT.